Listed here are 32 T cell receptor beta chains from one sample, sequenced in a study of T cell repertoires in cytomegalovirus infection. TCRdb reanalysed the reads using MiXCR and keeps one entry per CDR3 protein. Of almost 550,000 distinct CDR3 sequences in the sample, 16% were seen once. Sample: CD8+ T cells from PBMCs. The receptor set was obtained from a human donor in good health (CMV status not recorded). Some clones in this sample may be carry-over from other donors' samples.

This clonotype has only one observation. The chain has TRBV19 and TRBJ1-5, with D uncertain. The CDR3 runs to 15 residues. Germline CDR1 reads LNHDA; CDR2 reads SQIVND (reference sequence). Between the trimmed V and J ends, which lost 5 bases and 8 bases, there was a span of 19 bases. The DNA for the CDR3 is TGTGCCAGTAGTCCTCGGGCCGGCATCGAGGAGCCCCAGCATTTT. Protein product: CASSPRAGIEEPQHF. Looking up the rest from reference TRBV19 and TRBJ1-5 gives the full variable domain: DGGITQSPKYLFRKEGQNVTLSCEQNLNHDAMYWYRQDPGQGLRLIYYSQIVNDFQKGDIAEGYSVSREKKESFPLTVTSAQKNPTAFYLCASSPRAGIEEPQHFGDGTRLSIL.

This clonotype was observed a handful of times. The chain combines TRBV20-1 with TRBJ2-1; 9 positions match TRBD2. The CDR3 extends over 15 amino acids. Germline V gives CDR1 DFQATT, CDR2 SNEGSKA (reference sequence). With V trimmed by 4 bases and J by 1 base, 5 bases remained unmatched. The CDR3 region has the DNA TGCAGTGCTATAATGACTAGCGGTTCCTACAATGAGCAGTTCTTC. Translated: CSAIMTSGSYNEQFF.

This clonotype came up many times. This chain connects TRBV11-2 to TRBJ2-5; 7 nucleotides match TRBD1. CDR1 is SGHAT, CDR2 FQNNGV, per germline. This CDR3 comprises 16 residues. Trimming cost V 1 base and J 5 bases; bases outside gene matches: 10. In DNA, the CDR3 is TGTGCCAGCAGCTTAGTTGTTGGACAGGTTGGGGAGACCCAGTACTTC. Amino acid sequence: CASSLVVGQVGETQYF.

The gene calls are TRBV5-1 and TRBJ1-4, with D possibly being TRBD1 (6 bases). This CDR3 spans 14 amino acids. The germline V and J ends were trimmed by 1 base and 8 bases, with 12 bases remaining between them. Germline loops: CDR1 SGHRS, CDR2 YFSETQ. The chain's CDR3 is CASSLTGIREKLFF. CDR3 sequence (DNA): TGCGCCAGCAGCTTGACAGGGATACGGGAAAAACTGTTTTTT.

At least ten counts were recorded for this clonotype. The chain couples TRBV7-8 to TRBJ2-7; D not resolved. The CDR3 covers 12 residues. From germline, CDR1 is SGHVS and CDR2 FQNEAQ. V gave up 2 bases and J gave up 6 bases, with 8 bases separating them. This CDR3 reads CASSLLSGEQYF. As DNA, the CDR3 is TGTGCCAGCAGCTTACTCTCAGGCGAGCAGTACTTC.

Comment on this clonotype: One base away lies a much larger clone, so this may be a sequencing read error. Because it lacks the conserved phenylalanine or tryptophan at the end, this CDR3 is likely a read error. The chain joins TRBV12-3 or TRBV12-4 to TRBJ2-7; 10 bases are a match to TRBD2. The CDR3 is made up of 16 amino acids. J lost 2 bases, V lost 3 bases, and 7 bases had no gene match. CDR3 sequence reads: CASSLGPTSGTYEQYL. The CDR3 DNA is TGTGCCAGCAGTTTGGGACCTACTAGCGGGACCTACGAGCAGTACTTA.

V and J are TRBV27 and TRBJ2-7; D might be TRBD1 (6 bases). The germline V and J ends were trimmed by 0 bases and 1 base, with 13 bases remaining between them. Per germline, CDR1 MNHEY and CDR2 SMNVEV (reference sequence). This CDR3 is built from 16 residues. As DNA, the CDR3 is TGTGCCAGCAGTTTATCCGAGGGGGACGGTTCCTACGAGCAGTACTTC. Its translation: CASSLSEGDGSYEQYF.

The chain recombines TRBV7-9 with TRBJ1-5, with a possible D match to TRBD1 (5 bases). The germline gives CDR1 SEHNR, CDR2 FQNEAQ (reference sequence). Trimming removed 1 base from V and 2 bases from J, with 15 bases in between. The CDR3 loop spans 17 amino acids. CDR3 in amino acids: CASSLGIGGGGNQPQHF. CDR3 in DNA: TGTGCCAGCAGCTTAGGGATCGGCGGGGGGGGCAATCAGCCCCAGCATTTT.

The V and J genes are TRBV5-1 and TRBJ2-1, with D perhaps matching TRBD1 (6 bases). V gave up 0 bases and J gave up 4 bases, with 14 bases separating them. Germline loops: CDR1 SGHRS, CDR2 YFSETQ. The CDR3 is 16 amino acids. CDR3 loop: CASSLGWNTGYNEQFF. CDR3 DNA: TGCGCCAGCAGCTTGGGCTGGAACACAGGGTACAATGAGCAGTTCTTC.

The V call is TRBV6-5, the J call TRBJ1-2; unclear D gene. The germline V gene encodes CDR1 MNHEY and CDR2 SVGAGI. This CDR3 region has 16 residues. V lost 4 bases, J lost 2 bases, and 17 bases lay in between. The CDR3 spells CASSFLREGENYGYTF. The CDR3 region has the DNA TGTGCCAGCAGTTTCCTTCGAGAGGGAGAGAACTATGGCTACACCTTC.

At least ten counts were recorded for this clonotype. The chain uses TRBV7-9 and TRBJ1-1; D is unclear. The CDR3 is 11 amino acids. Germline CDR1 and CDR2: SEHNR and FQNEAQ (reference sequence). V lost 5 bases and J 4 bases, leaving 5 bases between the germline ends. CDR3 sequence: CASSQTTEAFF. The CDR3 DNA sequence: TGTGCCAGCAGCCAGACCACTGAAGCTTTCTTT.

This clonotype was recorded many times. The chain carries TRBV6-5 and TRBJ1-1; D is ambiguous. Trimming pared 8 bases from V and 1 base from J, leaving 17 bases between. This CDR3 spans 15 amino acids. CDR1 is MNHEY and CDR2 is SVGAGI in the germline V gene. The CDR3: CASLRQRTANTEAFF. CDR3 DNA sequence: TGTGCCAGCCTTCGCCAAAGGACCGCGAACACTGAAGCTTTCTTT.

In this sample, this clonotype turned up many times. CDR3 coding DNA: TGTGCCAGCAGCTGGGACGGTAACTCTGGGGCCAACGTCCTGACTTTC. This sequence encodes CASSWDGNSGANVLTF. This chain connects TRBV7-9 to TRBJ2-6; D may correspond to TRBD1 or TRBD2 (5 bases each). This CDR3 has 16 amino acids. Germline CDR1 and CDR2: SEHNR and FQNEAQ (reference sequence). V was clipped by 4 bases and J by 0 bases, with 10 bases between them.

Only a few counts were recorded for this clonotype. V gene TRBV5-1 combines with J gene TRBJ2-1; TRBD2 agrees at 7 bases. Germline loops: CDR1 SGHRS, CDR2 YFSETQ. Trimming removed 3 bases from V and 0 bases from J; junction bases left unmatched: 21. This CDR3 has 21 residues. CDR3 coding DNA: TGCGCCAGCAGCTCACACGGACTAGACGGAGGTATAGTAAGCTCCTACAATGAGCAGTTCTTC. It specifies CASSSHGLDGGIVSSYNEQFF.

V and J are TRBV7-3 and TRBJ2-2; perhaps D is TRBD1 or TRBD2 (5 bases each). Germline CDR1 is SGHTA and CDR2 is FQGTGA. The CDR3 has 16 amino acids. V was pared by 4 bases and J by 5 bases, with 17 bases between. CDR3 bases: TGTGCCAGCAGCTCACCGGGGCACACGCCGACCGGGGAGCTGTTTTTT. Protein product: CASSSPGHTPTGELFF.

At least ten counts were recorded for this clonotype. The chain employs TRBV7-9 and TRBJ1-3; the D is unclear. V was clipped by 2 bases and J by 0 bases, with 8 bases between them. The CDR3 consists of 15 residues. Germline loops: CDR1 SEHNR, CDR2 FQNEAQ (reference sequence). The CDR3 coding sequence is TGTGCCAGCAGCTTAATCTCCGCCTCTGGAAACACCATATATTTT. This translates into CASSLISASGNTIYF. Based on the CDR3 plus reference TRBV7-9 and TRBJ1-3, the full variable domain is DTGVSQNPRHKITKRGQNVTFRCDPISEHNRLYWYRQTLGQGPEFLTYFQNEAQLEKSRLLSDRFSAERPKGSFSTLEIQRTEQGDSAMYLCASSLISASGNTIYFGEGSWLTVV.

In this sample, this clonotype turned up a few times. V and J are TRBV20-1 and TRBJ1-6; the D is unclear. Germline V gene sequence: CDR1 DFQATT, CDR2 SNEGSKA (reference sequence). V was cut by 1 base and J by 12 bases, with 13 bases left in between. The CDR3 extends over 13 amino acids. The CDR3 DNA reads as TGCAGTGCTAGAGGGAGGTCGGAGCAACCCCTCCACTTT. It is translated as CSARGRSEQPLHF.

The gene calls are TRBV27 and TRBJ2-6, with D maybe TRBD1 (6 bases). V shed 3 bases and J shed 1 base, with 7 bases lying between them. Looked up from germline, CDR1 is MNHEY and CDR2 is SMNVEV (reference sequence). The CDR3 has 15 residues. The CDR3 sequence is CASSFGTSGANVLTF. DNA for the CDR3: TGTGCCAGCAGTTTCGGGACATCTGGGGCCAACGTCCTGACTTTC.

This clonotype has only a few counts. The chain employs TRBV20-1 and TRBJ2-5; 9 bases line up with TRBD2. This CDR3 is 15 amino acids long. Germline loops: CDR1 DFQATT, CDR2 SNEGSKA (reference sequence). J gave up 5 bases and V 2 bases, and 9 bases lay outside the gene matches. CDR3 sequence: CSARPEGSGRETQYF. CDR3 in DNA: TGCAGTGCTAGACCCGAGGGAAGCGGGAGGGAGACCCAGTACTTC.

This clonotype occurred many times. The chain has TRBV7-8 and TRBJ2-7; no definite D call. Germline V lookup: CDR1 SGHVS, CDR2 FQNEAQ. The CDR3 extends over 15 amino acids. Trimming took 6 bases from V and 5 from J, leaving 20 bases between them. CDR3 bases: TGTGCCAGCAGTCTAGAGTCCCCTACTCGGGACGAGCAGTACTTC. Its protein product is CASSLESPTRDEQYF.

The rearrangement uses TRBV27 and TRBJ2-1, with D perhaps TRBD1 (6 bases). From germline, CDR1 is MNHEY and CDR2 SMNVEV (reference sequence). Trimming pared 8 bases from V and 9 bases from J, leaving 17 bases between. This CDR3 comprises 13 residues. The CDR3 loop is CASAFPGVGEQFF. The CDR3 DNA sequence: TGTGCCAGCGCCTTCCCAGGGGTGGGTGAGCAGTTCTTC.

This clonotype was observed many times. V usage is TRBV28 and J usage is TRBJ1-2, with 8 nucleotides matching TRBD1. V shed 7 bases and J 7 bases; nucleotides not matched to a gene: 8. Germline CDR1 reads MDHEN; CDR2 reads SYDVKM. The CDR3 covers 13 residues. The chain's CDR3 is CASIGRGRLGYTF. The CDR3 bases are TGTGCCAGCATTGGCAGGGGGCGACTTGGCTACACCTTC.

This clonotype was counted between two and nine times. The CDR3 loop is CASSLEGQDNQPQHF. As DNA, the CDR3 is TGCGCCAGCAGCTTGGAAGGACAAGACAATCAGCCCCAGCATTTT. The J gene is TRBJ1-5, the V gene TRBV5-1, with D perhaps TRBD1 (5 bases). The germline V and J ends were trimmed by 0 bases and 3 bases, with 10 bases remaining between them. CDR1 SGHRS and CDR2 YFSETQ come from the germline V gene. The length of the CDR3 is 15 residues. Together with reference TRBV5-1 and TRBJ1-5, the CDR3 gives the full variable domain: KAGVTQTPRYLIKTRGQQVTLSCSPISGHRSVSWYQQTPGQGLQFLFEYFSETQRNKGNFPGRFSGRQFSNSRSEMNVSTLELGDSALYLCASSLEGQDNQPQHFGDGTRLSIL.

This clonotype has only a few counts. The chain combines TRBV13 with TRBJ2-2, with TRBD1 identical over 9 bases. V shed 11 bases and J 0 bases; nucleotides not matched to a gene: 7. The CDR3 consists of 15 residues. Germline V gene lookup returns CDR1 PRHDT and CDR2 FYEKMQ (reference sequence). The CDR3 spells CAGLGTGTNTGELFF. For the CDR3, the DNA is TGTGCCGGGTTAGGGACAGGGACGAACACCGGGGAGCTGTTTTTT. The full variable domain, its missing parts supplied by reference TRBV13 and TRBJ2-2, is AAGVIQSPRHLIKEKRETATLKCYPIPRHDTVYWYQQGPGQDPQFLISFYEKMQSDKGSIPDRFSAQQFSDYHSELNMSSLELGDSALYFCAGLGTGTNTGELFFGEGSRLTVL.

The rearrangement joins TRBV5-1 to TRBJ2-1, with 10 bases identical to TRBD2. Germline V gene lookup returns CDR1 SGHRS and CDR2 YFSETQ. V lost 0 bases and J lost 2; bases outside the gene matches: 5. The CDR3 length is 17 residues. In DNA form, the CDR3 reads TGCGCCAGCAGCTTGGTTAGCGGGGGGTCTACCTACAATGAGCAGTTCTTC. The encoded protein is CASSLVSGGSTYNEQFF. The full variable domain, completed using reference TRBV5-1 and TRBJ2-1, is KAGVTQTPRYLIKTRGQQVTLSCSPISGHRSVSWYQQTPGQGLQFLFEYFSETQRNKGNFPGRFSGRQFSNSRSEMNVSTLELGDSALYLCASSLVSGGSTYNEQFFGPGTRLTVL.

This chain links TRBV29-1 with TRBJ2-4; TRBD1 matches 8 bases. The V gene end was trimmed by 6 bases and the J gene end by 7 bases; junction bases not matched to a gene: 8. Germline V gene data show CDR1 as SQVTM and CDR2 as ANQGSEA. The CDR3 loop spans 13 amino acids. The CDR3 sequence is CSVAQGAGNIQYF. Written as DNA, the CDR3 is TGCAGCGTGGCCCAGGGGGCTGGCAACATTCAGTACTTC.

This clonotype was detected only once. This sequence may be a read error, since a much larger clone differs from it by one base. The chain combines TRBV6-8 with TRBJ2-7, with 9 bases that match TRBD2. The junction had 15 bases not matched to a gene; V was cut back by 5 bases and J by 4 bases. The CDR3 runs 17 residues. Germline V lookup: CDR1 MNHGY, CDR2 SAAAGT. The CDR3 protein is CASSLTLAGGSGYEQYF. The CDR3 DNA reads TGTGCCAGCAGTCTTACTCTGGCGGGAGGGTCGGGGTACGAGCAGTACTTC.

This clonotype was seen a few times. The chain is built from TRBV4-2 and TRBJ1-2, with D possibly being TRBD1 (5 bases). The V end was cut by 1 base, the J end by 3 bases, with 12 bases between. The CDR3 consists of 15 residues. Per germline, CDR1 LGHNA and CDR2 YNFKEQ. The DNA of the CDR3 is TGTGCCAGCAGCCAAGGGGGGTCGAGGGACTATGGCTACACCTTC. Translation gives CASSQGGSRDYGYTF.

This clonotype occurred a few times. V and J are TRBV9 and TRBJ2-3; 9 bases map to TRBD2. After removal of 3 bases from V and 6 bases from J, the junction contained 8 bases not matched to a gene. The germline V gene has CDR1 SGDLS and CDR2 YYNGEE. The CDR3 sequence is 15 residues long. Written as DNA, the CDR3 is TGTGCCAGCAGCGGGAGCGGGGGGATGCGGGATACGCAGTATTTT. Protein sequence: CASSGSGGMRDTQYF.

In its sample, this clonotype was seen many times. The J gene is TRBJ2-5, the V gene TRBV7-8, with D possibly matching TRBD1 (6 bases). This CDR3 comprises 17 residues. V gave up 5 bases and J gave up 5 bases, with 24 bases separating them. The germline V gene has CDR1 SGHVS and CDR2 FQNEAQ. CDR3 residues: CASSETRLGHVGETQYF. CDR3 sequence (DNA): TGTGCCAGCAGCGAGACCCGTTTGGGACACGTCGGCGAGACCCAGTACTTC.

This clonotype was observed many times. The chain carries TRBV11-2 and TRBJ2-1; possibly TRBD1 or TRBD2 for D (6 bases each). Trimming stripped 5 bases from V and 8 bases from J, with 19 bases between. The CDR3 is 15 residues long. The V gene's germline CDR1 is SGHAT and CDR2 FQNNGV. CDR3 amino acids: CASSPTVAGDYEQFF. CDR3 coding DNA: TGTGCCAGCAGCCCAACGGTGGCAGGGGACTATGAGCAGTTCTTC.

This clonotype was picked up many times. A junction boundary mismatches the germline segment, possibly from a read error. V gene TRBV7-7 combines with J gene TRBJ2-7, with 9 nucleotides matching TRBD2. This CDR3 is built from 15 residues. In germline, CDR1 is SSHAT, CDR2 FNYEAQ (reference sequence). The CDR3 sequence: CASSPSGIGSYEQYF. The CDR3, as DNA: TGTGCTAGCAGCCCTAGCGGGATCGGCTCCTACGAGCAGTACTTC. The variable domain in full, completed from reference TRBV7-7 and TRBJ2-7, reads GAGVSQSPRYKVTKRGQDVTLRCDPISSHATLYWYQQALGQGPEFLTYFNYEAQPDKSGLPSDRFSAERPEGSISTLTIQRTEQRDSAMYRCASSPSGIGSYEQYFGPGTRLTVT.